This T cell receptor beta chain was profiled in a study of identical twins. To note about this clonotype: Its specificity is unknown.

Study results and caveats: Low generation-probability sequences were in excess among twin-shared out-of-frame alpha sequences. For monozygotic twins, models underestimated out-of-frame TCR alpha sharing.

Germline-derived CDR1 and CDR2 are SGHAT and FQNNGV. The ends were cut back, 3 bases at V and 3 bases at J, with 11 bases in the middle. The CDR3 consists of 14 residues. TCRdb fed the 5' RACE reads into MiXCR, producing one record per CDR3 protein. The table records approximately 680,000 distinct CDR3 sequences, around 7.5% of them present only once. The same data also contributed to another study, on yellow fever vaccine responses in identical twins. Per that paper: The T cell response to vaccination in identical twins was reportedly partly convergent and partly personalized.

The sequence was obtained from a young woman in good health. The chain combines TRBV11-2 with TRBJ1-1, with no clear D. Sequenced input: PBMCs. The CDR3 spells CASSLGADYTEAFF. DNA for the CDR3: TGTGCCAGCAGCTTGGGCGCAGATTACACTGAAGCTTTCTTT.